Listed below are T cell receptor beta chains from one sample, sequenced in a study of cytomegalovirus exposure and HLA in healthy donors. The assay was immunoSEQ multiplex PCR, and TCRdb's table has in-frame clones only and misses some. The sample lists 130,000 to 150,000 clones, approximately 84% occurring once. What was sequenced was PBMCs. These receptors were obtained from a woman aged 60 to 75 in good health and CMV-seropositive. Each CDR3 is given with its conserved first and last residue. A D gene is named only where the DNA matches it firmly. Not every row has a clone size; where given, it reads once, few, many or a size class.

>18|-|TRBV5-1|TRBJ2-1|-
TGCGCCAGCAGCTTGGTCGGGACTTACCCCGAAGAGTACAATGAGCAGTTCTTC
CASSLVGTYPEEYNEQFF
>12|-|TRBV7-9|TRBJ1-1|-
TGTGCCAGCAGCCAGATGGCAGGTGAAGCTTTCTTT
CASSQMAGEAFF
>17|-|TRBV28|TRBJ2-2|once
TGTGCCAGCAGTCCCAATCAGGACAGTTCCGACACCGGGGAGCTGTTTTTT
CASSPNQDSSDTGELFF
>16|-|TRBV7-8|TRBJ2-7|-
TGTGCCAGCAGTCCCAGAGCGCCGTTAAGCTCCTACGAGCAGTACTTC
CASSPRAPLSSYEQYF
>17|-|TRBV11-1|TRBJ2-2|few
TGTGCCAGCAGCCCCACCTCGGCAGCTCCGGGCACCGGGGAGCTGTTTTTT
CASSPTSAAPGTGELFF
>18|TRBD1|TRBV9|TRBJ2-1|-
TGTGCCAGCAGCGTAGTTTATCTGGGAACAGGGGGTAGGAATGAGCAGTTCTTC
CASSVVYLGTGGRNEQFF
>15|-|TRBV9|TRBJ2-3|-
TGTGCCAGCAGCGTACTCGAGGGGGGGATAGATACGCAGTATTTT
CASSVLEGGIDTQYF
>12|-|TRBV13|TRBJ2-5|-
TGTGCCAGCCGCCGGGGACAAGAGACCCAGTACTTC
CASRRGQETQYF
>15|-|TRBV7-2|TRBJ1-2|-
TGTGCCAGCAGCTCCGTGCCGGGGAATCAGGATGGCTACACCTTC
CASSSVPGNQDGYTF
>16|-|TRBV19|TRBJ2-1|few
TGTGCCAGTAGTATAGATCGGGCTAGCGTCAAGGCTGAGCAGTTCTTC
CASSIDRASVKAEQFF
>15|TRBD1|TRBV7-8|TRBJ1-3|-
TGTGCCAGCAGCTTAGGGTACAGGGGTAGAAAAACCATATATTTT
CASSLGYRGRKTIYF
>16|TRBD2|TRBV9|TRBJ2-1|few
TGTGCCAGCAGCGACCGGTATGCGGGAGTCTACAATGAGCAGTTCTTC
CASSDRYAGVYNEQFF
>14|TRBD2|TRBV5-4|TRBJ2-7|-
TGTGCCAGCTCTACCCCCTCCACTAGCGACGAGCAGTACTTC
CASSTPSTSDEQYF
>12|-|TRBV30|TRBJ2-2|-
TGTGCCTGGACCGCGAACACCGGGGAGCTGTTTTTT
CAWTANTGELFF
>13|TRBD2|TRBV29-1|TRBJ2-7|-
TGCAGCGCCGGGGGGGGAGGCTCCTACGAGCAGTACTTC
CSAGGGGSYEQYF
>12|-|TRBV9|TRBJ1-1|few
TGTGCCAGCACCTCAATAACAGGAGAAGCTTTCTTT
CASTSITGEAFF
>14|-|TRBV27|TRBJ1-1|-
TGTGCCAGCAGCCTAGGGGTTGCAGGCACTGAAGCTTTCTTT
CASSLGVAGTEAFF
>15|TRBD2|TRBV13|TRBJ2-7|-
TGTGCCAGCAGCTTAGGGGGCGGGAGGGCCTACGAGCAGTACTTC
CASSLGGGRAYEQYF
>16|TRBD2|TRBV7-9|TRBJ2-3|-
TGTGCCAGCAGCTTAGGAAGCGGGACTAGCACAGATACGCAGTATTTT
CASSLGSGTSTDTQYF
>16|-|TRBV7-9|TRBJ2-3|-
TGTGCCAGCAGCTGGGCAGGGGCCACTAGCACAGATACGCAGTATTTT
CASSWAGATSTDTQYF
>14|-|TRBV7-7|TRBJ2-2|-
TGTGCTAGCAGCTTAGATGCGGACACCGGGGAGCTGTTTTTT
CASSLDADTGELFF
>13|TRBD2|TRBV7-2|TRBJ2-7|-
TGTGCCAGCAGCCCGGGACTACGGCACGAGCAGTACTTC
CASSPGLRHEQYF